The 20 T cell receptor beta chains listed next were all sequenced from one sample in a study of shared clonotypes between healthy human individuals. Clones were read by immunoSEQ multiplex PCR, and TCRdb kept only the in-frame ones, dropping some. The data contain roughly 850,000 clones, roughly 96% of them singletons. As defined, naive CD8 cells were CD45RO-negative and positively selected for CCR7, with terminally differentiated effector memory CD45RA+ cells excluded. The specimen sequenced was naive CD8+ T cells sorted from blood. These receptors all come from a man aged 30 to 39 in good health.

The chain has TRBV18 and TRBJ2-5, with D tentatively TRBD2 (6 bases). Trimming took off 3 bases at V and 5 bases at J, with 13 bases between the two ends. CDR1 and CDR2 from the germline V gene are KGHSH and LQKENI. CDR3 size: 14 residues. The CDR3: CASSPEGRLETQYF. The CDR3 bases are TGTGCCAGCTCACCGGAGGGGCGCCTGGAGACCCAGTACTTC.

V and J are TRBV11-2 and TRBJ2-1; D may be TRBD2 (6 bases). CDR1 is SGHAT and CDR2 is FQNNGV in the germline V gene. Trimming took 4 bases from V and 5 from J, leaving 9 bases between them. The CDR3 is 13 residues long. DNA of the CDR3: TGTGCCAGCAGCTCGGACTACAACAATGAGCAGTTCTTC. Translated: CASSSDYNNEQFF.

This clone has a single count. The genes are TRBV7-8 and TRBJ1-5; D is undetermined. Germline loops: CDR1 SGHVS, CDR2 FQNEAQ. The CDR3 extends over 17 amino acids. Between the trimmed V and J ends, which lost 4 bases and 3 bases, there was a span of 19 bases. The CDR3 region has the DNA TGTGCCAGCAGCTCGGGCCGAGACGGAACCTTCAATCAGCCCCAGCATTTT. Amino acids: CASSSGRDGTFNQPQHF. The full variable domain, its missing parts supplied by reference TRBV7-8 and TRBJ1-5, is GAGVSQSPRYKVAKRGQDVALRCDPISGHVSLFWYQQALGQGPEFLTYFQNEAQLDKSGLPSDRFFAERPEGSVSTLKIQRTQQEDSAVYLCASSSGRDGTFNQPQHFGDGTRLSIL.

This rearrangement joins TRBV27 to TRBJ2-7, with D possibly matching TRBD2 (5 bases). V was clipped by 11 bases and J by 5 bases, with 16 bases between them. This CDR3 has 12 residues. From germline, CDR1 is MNHEY and CDR2 SMNVEV (reference sequence). The chain's CDR3 is CAAGEEGHEQYF. The CDR3 region has the DNA TGTGCCGCCGGTGAAGAGGGCCACGAGCAGTACTTC.

This clone appeared a single time. The chain couples TRBV2 to TRBJ2-1; 9 nucleotides agree with TRBD1. V was pared by 4 bases and J by 4 bases, with 11 bases of the junction left unmatched. Germline loops: CDR1 SNHLY, CDR2 FYNNEI. This CDR3 has 17 residues. CDR3 region: CASSVSMGQGVYNEQFF. The CDR3 region has the DNA TGTGCCAGCAGTGTCTCAATGGGACAGGGAGTTTACAATGAGCAGTTCTTC.

This chain joins TRBV2 and TRBJ2-1, with a tentative D call TRBD2 (6 bases). Looked up from germline, CDR1 is SNHLY and CDR2 is FYNNEI. Deletions cut 7 bases from V and 4 bases from J, with 20 bases between. CDR3 size: 16 residues. DNA for the CDR3: TGTGCCAGCACCGTACCGGGACTTTCGACATACAATGAGCAGTTCTTC. Protein product: CASTVPGLSTYNEQFF.

The chain has TRBV6-6 and TRBJ2-7, with 7 bases aligning to TRBD1. The CDR3 sequence is 14 residues long. Trimming took 5 bases from V and 1 from J; bases not matched to a gene: 5. Germline V gives CDR1 MNHNY, CDR2 SVGAGI (reference sequence). The CDR3 protein is CASSTRDRSYEQYF. Here the CDR3 DNA reads TGTGCCAGCAGTACCCGGGACAGATCCTACGAGCAGTACTTC.

The V call is TRBV5-1, the J call TRBJ2-7; D unclear. V lost 0 bases and J lost 4, with 11 bases in between. The CDR3 is made up of 14 amino acids. Germline loops: CDR1 SGHRS, CDR2 YFSETQ. CDR3 nucleotide sequence: TGCGCCAGCAGCTTGGATTTCGAGAGGTACGAGCAGTACTTC. This translates into CASSLDFERYEQYF. Full variable domain (missing parts from reference TRBV5-1 and TRBJ2-7): KAGVTQTPRYLIKTRGQQVTLSCSPISGHRSVSWYQQTPGQGLQFLFEYFSETQRNKGNFPGRFSGRQFSNSRSEMNVSTLELGDSALYLCASSLDFERYEQYFGPGTRLTVT.

V and J are TRBV9 and TRBJ2-7, with 10 bases matching TRBD1. This CDR3 is built from 15 residues. CDR1 and CDR2 (germline): SGDLS, YYNGEE. Unmatched junction bases numbered 5, after V lost 3 bases and J lost 2 bases. CDR3 in DNA: TGTGCCAGCAGCGGCCGGGACAGGGGCCCCTACGAGCAGTACTTC. Translating gives CASSGRDRGPYEQYF.

The chain combines TRBV7-9 with TRBJ1-4; D not certain. Trimming stripped 5 bases from V and 2 bases from J, with 18 bases between. Germline assignment: CDR1 SEHNR and CDR2 FQNEAQ (reference sequence). The CDR3 totals 17 residues. The CDR3 DNA reads TGTGCCAGCAGCCGGTTGGGAAAGGGAAGGACTAATGAAAAACTGTTTTTT. Its protein is CASSRLGKGRTNEKLFF.

The V and J genes are TRBV9 and TRBJ1-1; tentative D call: TRBD1 (5 bases). Germline loops: CDR1 SGDLS, CDR2 YYNGEE. Trimming shortened V by 0 bases and J by 4 bases, and 10 bases separated the two germline ends. The CDR3 spans 14 residues. The CDR3 DNA is TGTGCCAGCAGCGTAGCAGGGACGGTCACTGAAGCTTTCTTT. Translating gives CASSVAGTVTEAFF.

The chain joins TRBV6-5 to TRBJ2-5; 7 positions agree with TRBD1. Germline V lookup: CDR1 MNHEY, CDR2 SVGAGI. This CDR3 spans 13 amino acids. V shed 5 bases and J 5 bases; nucleotides not matched to a gene: 5. Here the CDR3 reads CASSGTVRETQYF. As DNA, the CDR3 is TGTGCCAGCAGTGGGACAGTTAGGGAGACCCAGTACTTC.

DNA for the CDR3: TGTGCCAGCAGCCAAGTGGACTTAGGAGAGACCCAGTACTTC. Its translation: CASSQVDLGETQYF. J is TRBJ2-5 and V is TRBV14; perhaps TRBD2 as D (5 bases). The V gene's germline CDR1 is SGHDN and CDR2 FVKESK. This CDR3 is 14 amino acids long. Trimming took 1 base from V and 4 from J, leaving 10 bases between them. The full variable domain, completed using reference TRBV14 and TRBJ2-5, is EAGVTQFPSHSVIEKGQTVTLRCDPISGHDNLYWYRRVMGKEIKFLLHFVKESKQDESGMPNNRFLAERTGGTYSTLKVQPAELEDSGVYFCASSQVDLGETQYFGPGTRLLVL.

The CDR3 coding sequence is TGTGCCAGCAGCCCATCAGGAAACACCATATATTTT. It yields the protein CASSPSGNTIYF. The chain carries TRBV9 and TRBJ1-3; D is undetermined. The CDR3 consists of 12 residues. The germline V gene has CDR1 SGDLS and CDR2 YYNGEE. V shed 4 bases and J shed 4 bases, with 6 bases lying between them.

The genes are TRBV6-1 and TRBJ1-5; possibly TRBD1 for D (5 bases). Between the trimmed V and J ends, which lost 4 bases and 6 bases, there was a span of 16 bases. The V gene's germline CDR1 is MNHNS and CDR2 SASEGT. CDR3 size: 15 residues. As DNA, the CDR3 is TGTGCCAGCAGTGCACACTCCCTTGGGGGTCAGCCCCAGCATTTT. This codes for CASSAHSLGGQPQHF.

The chain carries TRBV27 and TRBJ2-1, with 9 bases fitting TRBD1. Losses at the gene ends were 6 bases for V and 5 bases for J; bases not matched to a gene: 8. The CDR3 contains 15 residues. Germline V gene data show CDR1 as MNHEY and CDR2 as SMNVEV (reference sequence). CDR3 amino acids: CASSYGTGPDNEQFF. CDR3 DNA: TGTGCCAGCAGCTACGGGACAGGGCCCGACAATGAGCAGTTCTTC.

The rearrangement uses TRBV6-6 and TRBJ2-5, with a possible D match to TRBD2 (5 bases). The V gene lost 7 bases and the J gene lost 5 bases, with 8 bases spanning the gap. The CDR3 has 11 amino acids. The germline V gene has CDR1 MNHNY and CDR2 SVGAGI (reference sequence). CDR3 loop: CASTGSETQYF. The CDR3 DNA follows: TGTGCCAGCACGGGGAGTGAGACCCAGTACTTC.

The J gene is TRBJ2-3, the V gene TRBV2; D call uncertain. The length of the CDR3 is 16 residues. Between the trimmed V and J ends, which lost 4 bases and 0 bases, there was a span of 14 bases. The germline V gene encodes CDR1 SNHLY and CDR2 FYNNEI. CDR3 sequence reads: CASSGVWQVSTDTQYF. The CDR3 DNA reads TGTGCCAGCAGTGGGGTCTGGCAGGTTAGCACAGATACGCAGTATTTT.

CDR3 nucleotide sequence: TGTGCCAGCAGCGGACGGGACAGGGGCGATTACGAGCAGTACTTC. It encodes CASSGRDRGDYEQYF. The rearrangement uses TRBV9 and TRBJ2-7, with TRBD1 matching 10 bases. With V trimmed by 3 bases and J by 4 bases, 7 bases remained unmatched. This CDR3 spans 15 amino acids. The germline CDR1 and CDR2 sequences are SGDLS and YYNGEE.

The J gene is TRBJ2-7, the V gene TRBV19; the match to TRBD1 covers 9 bases. V gave up 6 bases and J gave up 5 bases; unmatched junction bases: 11. Germline CDR1 and CDR2: LNHDA and SQIVND (reference sequence). The CDR3 sequence is 15 residues long. The CDR3, as DNA: TGTGCCAGTAGAGGAACGGGACAGGGCCGGGACGAGCAGTACTTC. It codes for CASRGTGQGRDEQYF.